This is a list of T cell receptor beta chains from one sample in a study of patients and donors after allogeneic stem cell transplantation. TCRdb independently ran MiXCR on the RT-PCR reads; one entry per CDR3 protein. The repertoire has approximately 410,000 distinct CDR3 sequences, about a sixth of them found once; the top ten carry less than 9.5%. The sample was blood, either unsorted or a sorted T cell fraction (not recorded which). These TCRs come from a human donor who was either an allogeneic HSCT recipient or a stem cell or donor lymphocyte infusion donor (not recorded which). It is not recorded whose cells these are; they may come from a transplant donor. The CDR3 runs from the conserved cysteine through the conserved F or W. The order of the fields is clone size, J gene, V gene, D gene, CDR3 protein, CDR3 DNA. A D gene is named only where the DNA matches it firmly. For some rows the clone size is stated as once, few or many, or as a class when expanded; others skip it.

abundance: -; j_gene: TRBJ2-5; v_gene: TRBV7-9; d_gene: TRBD1; CDR3aa: CASSPGQGARETQYF; CDR3nt: TGTGCCAGCAGCCCTGGACAGGGGGCGCGTGAGACCCAGTACTTC
abundance: -; j_gene: TRBJ1-1; v_gene: TRBV7-9; d_gene: -; CDR3aa: CASSLPGVNTEAFF; CDR3nt: TGTGCCAGCAGCTTACCGGGGGTGAACACTGAAGCTTTCTTT
abundance: -; j_gene: TRBJ2-3; v_gene: TRBV3-1; d_gene: TRBD2; CDR3aa: CASRPGTSADTQYF; CDR3nt: TGTGCCAGCAGGCCCGGGACTAGCGCAGATACGCAGTATTTT
abundance: -; j_gene: TRBJ2-3; v_gene: TRBV4-1; d_gene: -; CDR3aa: CASSQDFVVPPDTQYF; CDR3nt: TGCGCCAGCAGCCAAGATTTTGTAGTCCCACCAGATACGCAGTATTTT
abundance: few; j_gene: TRBJ2-7; v_gene: TRBV12-3/TRBV12-4; d_gene: -; CDR3aa: CASSLERGLEQYF; CDR3nt: TGTGCCAGCAGTTTGGAAAGGGGCCTCGAGCAGTACTTC
abundance: -; j_gene: TRBJ1-1; v_gene: TRBV7-3; d_gene: -; CDR3aa: CASSLMGETEAFF; CDR3nt: TGTGCCAGCAGCTTAATGGGGGAAACTGAAGCTTTCTTT
abundance: many; j_gene: TRBJ1-2; v_gene: TRBV4-1; d_gene: TRBD1; CDR3aa: CASSQDQDRSYGYTF; CDR3nt: TGCGCCAGCAGCCAAGATCAGGACAGGAGCTATGGCTACACCTTC
abundance: -; j_gene: TRBJ2-5; v_gene: TRBV5-1; d_gene: -; CDR3aa: CASSLVRVETQYF; CDR3nt: TGCGCCAGCAGCTTGGTAAGGGTGGAGACCCAGTACTTC
abundance: many; j_gene: TRBJ2-1; v_gene: TRBV7-9; d_gene: -; CDR3aa: CASSFRGPYNEQFF; CDR3nt: TGTGCCAGCAGCTTCAGGGGCCCCTACAATGAGCAGTTCTTC
abundance: -; j_gene: TRBJ1-1; v_gene: TRBV4-2; d_gene: TRBD1; CDR3aa: CASSQDPQGAWDTEAFF; CDR3nt: TGTGCCAGCAGCCAAGATCCGCAGGGGGCTTGGGACACTGAAGCTTTCTTT
abundance: -; j_gene: TRBJ1-5; v_gene: TRBV11-2; d_gene: -; CDR3aa: CASSLAGGGDQPQHF; CDR3nt: TGTGCCAGCAGCTTAGCGGGGGGAGGGGATCAGCCCCAGCATTTT
abundance: -; j_gene: TRBJ2-7; v_gene: TRBV4-2; d_gene: -; CDR3aa: CASSPTDRTYSYEQYF; CDR3nt: TGTGCCAGCAGCCCTACCGACAGGACCTACTCCTACGAGCAGTACTTC
abundance: few; j_gene: TRBJ2-1; v_gene: TRBV21-1; d_gene: -; CDR3aa: CASSKNTPTTSPRPYNEQFF; CDR3nt: TGTGCCAGCAGCAAAAACACTCCAACGACTAGCCCTAGACCCTACAATGAGCAGTTCTTC
abundance: many; j_gene: TRBJ2-3; v_gene: TRBV5-1; d_gene: -; CDR3aa: CASSSPMPGRRGDTQYF; CDR3nt: TGCGCCAGCAGCTCCCCCATGCCGGGGAGACGGGGAGATACGCAGTATTTT
abundance: -; j_gene: TRBJ2-3; v_gene: TRBV19; d_gene: TRBD2; CDR3aa: CASRLRWGAGERDTQYF; CDR3nt: TGTGCCAGTAGGCTACGGTGGGGAGCGGGGGAACGAGATACGCAGTATTTT
abundance: few; j_gene: TRBJ2-2; v_gene: TRBV20-1; d_gene: -; CDR3aa: CSARRGRTRGGGELFF; CDR3nt: TGCAGTGCCCGCAGGGGGCGGACTAGGGGTGGCGGGGAGCTGTTTTTT
abundance: few; j_gene: TRBJ1-2; v_gene: TRBV29-1; d_gene: -; CDR3aa: CSVGEGSLFRDGYTF; CDR3nt: TGCAGCGTAGGAGAGGGATCGCTCTTCCGGGATGGCTACACCTTC
abundance: many; j_gene: TRBJ2-2; v_gene: TRBV5-1; d_gene: -; CDR3aa: CASSSGGTGELFF; CDR3nt: TGCGCCAGCAGCTCCGGCGGCACCGGGGAGCTGTTTTTT
abundance: -; j_gene: TRBJ1-2; v_gene: TRBV10-3; d_gene: -; CDR3aa: CAISERQGPRDGYTF; CDR3nt: TGTGCCATCAGTGAGAGGCAGGGACCTCGGGATGGCTACACCTTC
abundance: -; j_gene: TRBJ1-6; v_gene: TRBV20-1; d_gene: TRBD1; CDR3aa: CSARGEGQINSPLHF; CDR3nt: TGCAGTGCTAGAGGGGAGGGACAGATTAATTCACCCCTCCACTTT
abundance: few; j_gene: TRBJ1-6; v_gene: TRBV10-3; d_gene: -; CDR3aa: CAISESIWGALGSPLHF; CDR3nt: TGTGCCATCAGTGAGTCGATATGGGGGGCGCTAGGTTCACCCCTCCACTTT
abundance: -; j_gene: TRBJ1-6; v_gene: TRBV2; d_gene: -; CDR3aa: CASSGSSSYNSPLHF; CDR3nt: TGTGCCAGCAGTGGGTCCAGCTCCTATAATTCACCCCTCCACTTT
abundance: -; j_gene: TRBJ2-1; v_gene: TRBV11-2; d_gene: TRBD2; CDR3aa: CASSVLAGGPQEQFF; CDR3nt: TGTGCCAGCAGCGTACTAGCGGGAGGGCCTCAGGAGCAGTTCTTC
abundance: many; j_gene: TRBJ2-2; v_gene: TRBV24-1; d_gene: -; CDR3aa: CATSDSTRVGELFF; CDR3nt: TGTGCCACCAGTGATTCTACTAGGGTCGGGGAGCTGTTTTTT
abundance: -; j_gene: TRBJ2-5; v_gene: TRBV20-1; d_gene: -; CDR3aa: CSARVSGPSQETQYF; CDR3nt: TGCAGTGCTAGAGTCTCGGGACCCAGCCAAGAGACCCAGTACTTC
abundance: -; j_gene: TRBJ2-4; v_gene: TRBV2; d_gene: TRBD2; CDR3aa: CASRGTSGGNIQYF; CDR3nt: TGTGCCAGCAGGGGGACTAGCGGAGGAAACATTCAGTACTTC
abundance: few; j_gene: TRBJ2-5; v_gene: TRBV5-1; d_gene: -; CDR3aa: CASSLGGANMGETQYF; CDR3nt: TGCGCCAGCAGCTTGGGGGGCGCCAATATGGGAGAGACCCAGTACTTC
abundance: few; j_gene: TRBJ2-5; v_gene: TRBV29-1; d_gene: TRBD1; CDR3aa: CSAVRTGEGETQYF; CDR3nt: TGCAGCGCTGTAAGGACAGGGGAAGGGGAGACCCAGTACTTC
abundance: many; j_gene: TRBJ1-3; v_gene: TRBV18; d_gene: TRBD1; CDR3aa: CASSPGTAGNTIYF; CDR3nt: TGTGCCAGCTCACCAGGGACAGCTGGAAACACCATATATTTT
abundance: -; j_gene: TRBJ1-1; v_gene: TRBV7-2; d_gene: TRBD1; CDR3aa: CASSVREGARTEAFF; CDR3nt: TGTGCCAGCAGCGTCCGGGAGGGGGCACGTACTGAAGCTTTCTTT
abundance: -; j_gene: TRBJ1-4; v_gene: TRBV5-1; d_gene: TRBD1; CDR3aa: CASSPTGQGSEKLFF; CDR3nt: TGCGCCAGCAGCCCGACGGGACAGGGGAGTGAAAAACTGTTTTTT
abundance: few; j_gene: TRBJ2-7; v_gene: TRBV5-1; d_gene: -; CDR3aa: CASSPPSSHYEQYF; CDR3nt: TGCGCCAGCAGCCCTCCTAGCAGTCACTACGAGCAGTACTTC
abundance: few; j_gene: TRBJ1-1; v_gene: TRBV27; d_gene: -; CDR3aa: CASSLLGGARTEAFF; CDR3nt: TGTGCCAGCAGTTTATTAGGGGGGGCGCGAACTGAAGCTTTCTTT
abundance: -; j_gene: TRBJ2-1; v_gene: TRBV7-9; d_gene: TRBD2; CDR3aa: CASSFGAGGGLYNEQFF; CDR3nt: TGTGCCAGCAGCTTCGGAGCGGGAGGAGGTCTCTACAATGAGCAGTTCTTC
abundance: -; j_gene: TRBJ2-5; v_gene: TRBV29-1; d_gene: -; CDR3aa: CSVGGQGGKETQYF; CDR3nt: TGCAGCGTTGGAGGCCAGGGGGGGAAAGAGACCCAGTACTTC
abundance: few; j_gene: TRBJ2-5; v_gene: TRBV20-1; d_gene: -; CDR3aa: CSALRFQETQYF; CDR3nt: TGCAGTGCTCTAAGATTCCAAGAGACCCAGTACTTC
abundance: -; j_gene: TRBJ2-7; v_gene: TRBV6-5; d_gene: -; CDR3aa: CASSYWEATYEQYF; CDR3nt: TGTGCCAGCAGTTACTGGGAGGCGACCTACGAGCAGTACTTC
abundance: many; j_gene: TRBJ1-2; v_gene: TRBV4-1; d_gene: -; CDR3aa: CASSPGLSNYGYTF; CDR3nt: TGCGCCAGCAGCCCGGGACTTTCTAACTATGGCTACACCTTC
abundance: few; j_gene: TRBJ1-1; v_gene: TRBV11-3; d_gene: -; CDR3aa: CASSLDRSSNTEAFF; CDR3nt: TGTGCCAGCAGCTTAGACAGGTCCTCGAACACTGAAGCTTTCTTT
abundance: few; j_gene: TRBJ2-3; v_gene: TRBV7-9; d_gene: -; CDR3aa: CASSSGTNTQYF; CDR3nt: TGTGCCAGCAGCTCGGGAACTAATACGCAGTATTTT
abundance: many; j_gene: TRBJ2-7; v_gene: TRBV14; d_gene: -; CDR3aa: CASSEGLTGISYEQYF; CDR3nt: TGTGCCAGCAGCGAAGGTTTGACTGGGATCTCCTACGAGCAGTACTTC
abundance: -; j_gene: TRBJ2-5; v_gene: TRBV27; d_gene: TRBD2; CDR3aa: CASSLFKPASGGIPRETQYF; CDR3nt: TGTGCCAGCAGTTTATTTAAGCCGGCTAGCGGGGGTATTCCACGAGAGACCCAGTACTTC
abundance: few; j_gene: TRBJ2-5; v_gene: TRBV29-1; d_gene: TRBD2; CDR3aa: CSVGEGVAGETQYF; CDR3nt: TGCAGCGTTGGTGAGGGAGTAGCGGGAGAGACCCAGTACTTC
abundance: -; j_gene: TRBJ1-3; v_gene: TRBV20-1; d_gene: TRBD1; CDR3aa: CSAIQGKGNTIYF; CDR3nt: TGCAGTGCTATACAGGGGAAGGGAAACACCATATATTTT
abundance: few; j_gene: TRBJ1-5; v_gene: TRBV3-1; d_gene: -; CDR3aa: CASSQDLGGVGTTQPQHF; CDR3nt: TGTGCCAGCAGCCAAGATCTAGGAGGGGTGGGGACCACCCAGCCCCAGCATTTT
abundance: many; j_gene: TRBJ2-6; v_gene: TRBV20-1; d_gene: -; CDR3aa: CSMKSEGANVLTF; CDR3nt: TGCAGCATGAAATCAGAGGGGGCCAACGTCCTGACTTTC
abundance: few; j_gene: TRBJ2-6; v_gene: TRBV7-9; d_gene: -; CDR3aa: CASSLGAPGANVLTF; CDR3nt: TGTGCCAGCAGCTTAGGGGCACCTGGGGCCAACGTCCTGACTTTC
abundance: -; j_gene: TRBJ1-3; v_gene: TRBV6-5; d_gene: -; CDR3aa: CASSQGNTIYF; CDR3nt: TGTGCCAGCAGCCAGGGAAACACCATATATTTT
abundance: -; j_gene: TRBJ2-3; v_gene: TRBV20-1; d_gene: TRBD1; CDR3aa: CSAREGQGKSDTQYF; CDR3nt: TGCAGTGCTAGAGAGGGACAGGGGAAGTCAGATACGCAGTATTTT
abundance: few; j_gene: TRBJ2-2; v_gene: TRBV24-1; d_gene: -; CDR3aa: CATMSPRGNTGELFF; CDR3nt: TGTGCCACCATGAGTCCCAGGGGTAACACCGGGGAGCTGTTTTTT
abundance: few; j_gene: TRBJ2-7; v_gene: TRBV7-2; d_gene: TRBD2; CDR3aa: CASMGGSSYEQYF; CDR3nt: TGTGCCAGCATGGGGGGGAGCTCCTACGAGCAGTACTTC
abundance: few; j_gene: TRBJ2-7; v_gene: TRBV20-1; d_gene: -; CDR3aa: CSARDLLDTFYEQYF; CDR3nt: TGCAGTGCTAGAGATTTGCTGGACACCTTCTACGAGCAGTACTTC
abundance: many; j_gene: TRBJ1-2; v_gene: TRBV12-3/TRBV12-4; d_gene: TRBD1; CDR3aa: CASSETGGSDGYTF; CDR3nt: TGTGCCAGCAGTGAGACAGGGGGCAGCGATGGCTACACCTTC
abundance: -; j_gene: TRBJ2-2; v_gene: TRBV23-1; d_gene: -; CDR3aa: CASSPGQITNTGELFF; CDR3nt: TGCGCCAGCAGTCCCGGACAGATAACGAACACCGGGGAGCTGTTTTTT
abundance: -; j_gene: TRBJ2-3; v_gene: TRBV7-8; d_gene: -; CDR3aa: CASSTPPWDTQYF; CDR3nt: TGTGCCAGCAGCACTCCCCCCTGGGATACGCAGTATTTT